The T cell receptor (beta chain) under discussion was sequenced for a study of T cell responses to AZD1222 COVID-19 vaccine. Study findings and constraints: Sampled repertoires all dated from after the peak T cell response.

As concerns this clone: Its matching antigen is unknown.

There are 16 residues in the CDR3. Per germline, CDR1 LNHDA and CDR2 SQIVND (reference sequence). V was pared by 11 bases and J by 2 bases, with 25 bases between. The assay was immunoSEQ multiplex PCR, and TCRdb's table has in-frame clones only and misses some. The repertoire holds 180,000 or so clones, 93% seen once, with about 3.9% in the top ten. The sample consisted of peripheral blood, taken on day 0 of AZD1222 vaccination. This sequence was found in an adult in good health. The chain is built from TRBV19 and TRBJ2-7, with D tentatively TRBD2 (7 bases). For the CDR3, the DNA is TGTGCCTCCTCATTACAATCGGGGGGCTACCCCTACGAGCAGTACTTC. Translating gives CASSLQSGGYPYEQYF.